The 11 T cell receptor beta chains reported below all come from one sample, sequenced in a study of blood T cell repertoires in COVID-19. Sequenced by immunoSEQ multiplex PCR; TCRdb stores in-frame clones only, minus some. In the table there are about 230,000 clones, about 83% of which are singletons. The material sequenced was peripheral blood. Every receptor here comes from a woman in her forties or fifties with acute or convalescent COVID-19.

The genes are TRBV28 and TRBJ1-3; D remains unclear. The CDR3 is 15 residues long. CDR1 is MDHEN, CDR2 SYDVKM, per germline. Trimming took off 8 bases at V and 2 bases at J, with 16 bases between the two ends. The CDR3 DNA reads TGTGCCAGCGGAGACCCCCGGAGTCCTGGAAACACCATATATTTT. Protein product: CASGDPRSPGNTIYF. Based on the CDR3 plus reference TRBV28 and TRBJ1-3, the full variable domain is DVKVTQSSRYLVKRTGEKVFLECVQDMDHENMFWYRQDPGLGLRLIYFSYDVKMKEKGDIPEGYSVSREKKERFSLILESASTNQTSMYLCASGDPRSPGNTIYFGEGSWLTVV.

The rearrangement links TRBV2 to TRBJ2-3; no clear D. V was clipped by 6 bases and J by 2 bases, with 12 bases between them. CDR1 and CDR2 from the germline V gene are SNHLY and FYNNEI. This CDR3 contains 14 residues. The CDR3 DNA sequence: TGTGCCAGCAGCGAGGTCTCGGTCACAGATACGCAGTATTTT. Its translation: CASSEVSVTDTQYF.

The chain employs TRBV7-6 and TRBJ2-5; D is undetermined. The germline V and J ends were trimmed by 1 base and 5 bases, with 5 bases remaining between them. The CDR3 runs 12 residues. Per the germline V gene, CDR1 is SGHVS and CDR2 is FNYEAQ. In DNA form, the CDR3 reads TGTGCCAGCAGCTTAGAACTTGAGACCCAGTACTTC. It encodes CASSLELETQYF.

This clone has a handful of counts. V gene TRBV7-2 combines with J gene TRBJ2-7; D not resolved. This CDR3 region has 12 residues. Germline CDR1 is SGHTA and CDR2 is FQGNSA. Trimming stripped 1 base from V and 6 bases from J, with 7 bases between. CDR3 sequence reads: CASSLVVGEQYF. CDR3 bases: TGTGCCAGCAGCTTAGTTGTCGGCGAGCAGTACTTC.

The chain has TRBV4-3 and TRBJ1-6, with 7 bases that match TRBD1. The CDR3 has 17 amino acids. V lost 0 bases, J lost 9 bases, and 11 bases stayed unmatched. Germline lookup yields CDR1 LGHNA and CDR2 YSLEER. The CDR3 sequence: CASSQDPRGQEISPLHF. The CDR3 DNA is TGCGCCAGCAGCCAAGATCCGAGGGGGCAAGAGATTTCACCCCTCCACTTT.

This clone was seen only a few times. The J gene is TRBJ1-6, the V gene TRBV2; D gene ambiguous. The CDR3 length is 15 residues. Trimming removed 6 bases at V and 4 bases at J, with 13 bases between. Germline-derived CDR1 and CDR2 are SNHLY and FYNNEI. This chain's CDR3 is CASRLGPGYNSPLHF. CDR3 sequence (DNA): TGTGCCAGCAGACTCGGACCGGGATATAATTCACCCCTCCACTTT.

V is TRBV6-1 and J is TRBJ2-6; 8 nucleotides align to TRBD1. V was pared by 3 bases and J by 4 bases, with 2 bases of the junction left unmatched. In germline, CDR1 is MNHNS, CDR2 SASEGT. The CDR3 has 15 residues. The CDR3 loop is CASSDRGLGANVLTF. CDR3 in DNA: TGTGCCAGCAGTGACAGGGGGCTCGGGGCCAACGTCCTGACTTTC.

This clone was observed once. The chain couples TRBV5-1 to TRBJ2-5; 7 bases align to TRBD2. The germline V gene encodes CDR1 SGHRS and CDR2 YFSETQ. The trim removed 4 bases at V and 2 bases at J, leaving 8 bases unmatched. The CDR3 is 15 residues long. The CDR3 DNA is TGCGCCAGCAGCCTAAAGCGGGGACCTCAAGAGACCCAGTACTTC. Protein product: CASSLKRGPQETQYF.

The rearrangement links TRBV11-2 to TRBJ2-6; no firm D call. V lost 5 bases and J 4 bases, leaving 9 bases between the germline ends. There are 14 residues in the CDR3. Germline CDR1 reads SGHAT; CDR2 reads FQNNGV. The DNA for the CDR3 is TGTGCCAGCAGCCCTGGCTCCGGGGCCAACGTCCTGACTTTC. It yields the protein CASSPGSGANVLTF.

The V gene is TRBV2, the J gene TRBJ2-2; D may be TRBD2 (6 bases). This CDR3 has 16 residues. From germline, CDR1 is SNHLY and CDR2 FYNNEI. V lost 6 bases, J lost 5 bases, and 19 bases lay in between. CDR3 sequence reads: CASSTPRSGVTGELFF. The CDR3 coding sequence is TGTGCCAGCAGCACACCAAGATCGGGAGTGACCGGGGAGCTGTTTTTT.

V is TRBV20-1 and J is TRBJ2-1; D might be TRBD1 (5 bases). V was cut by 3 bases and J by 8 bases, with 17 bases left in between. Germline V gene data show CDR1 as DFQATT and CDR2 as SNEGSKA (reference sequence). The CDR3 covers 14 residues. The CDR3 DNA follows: TGCAGTGCTAGTCCTCCGAACCTCAGGGATGAGCAGTTCTTC. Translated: CSASPPNLRDEQFF.